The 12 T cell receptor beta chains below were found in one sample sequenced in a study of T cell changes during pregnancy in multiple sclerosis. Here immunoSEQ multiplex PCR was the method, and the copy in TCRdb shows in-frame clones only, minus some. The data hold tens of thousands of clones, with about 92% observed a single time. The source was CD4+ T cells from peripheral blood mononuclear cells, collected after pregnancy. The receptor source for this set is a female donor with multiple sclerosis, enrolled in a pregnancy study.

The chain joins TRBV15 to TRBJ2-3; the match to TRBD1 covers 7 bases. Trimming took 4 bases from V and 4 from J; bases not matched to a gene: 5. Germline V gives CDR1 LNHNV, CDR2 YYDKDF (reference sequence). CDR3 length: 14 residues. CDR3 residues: CATSTYTGADTQYF. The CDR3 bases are TGTGCCACCAGCACATACACAGGGGCAGATACGCAGTATTTT.

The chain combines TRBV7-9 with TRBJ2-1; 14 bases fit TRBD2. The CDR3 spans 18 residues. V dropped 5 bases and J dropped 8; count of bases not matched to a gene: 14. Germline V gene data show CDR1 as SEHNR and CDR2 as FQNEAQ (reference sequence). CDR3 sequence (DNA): TGTGCCAGCAGCCCTACTACCCTAGGGACTAGCGGGAGTGATGAGCAGTTCTTC. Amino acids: CASSPTTLGTSGSDEQFF.

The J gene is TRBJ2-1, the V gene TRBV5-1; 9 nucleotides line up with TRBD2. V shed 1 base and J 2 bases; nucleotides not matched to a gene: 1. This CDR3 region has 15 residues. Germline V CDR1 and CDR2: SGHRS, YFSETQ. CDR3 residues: CASSLLAGAYNEQFF. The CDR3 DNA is TGCGCCAGCAGCTTGTTAGCGGGAGCCTACAATGAGCAGTTCTTC. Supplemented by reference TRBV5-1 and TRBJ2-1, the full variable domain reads KAGVTQTPRYLIKTRGQQVTLSCSPISGHRSVSWYQQTPGQGLQFLFEYFSETQRNKGNFPGRFSGRQFSNSRSEMNVSTLELGDSALYLCASSLLAGAYNEQFFGPGTRLTVL.

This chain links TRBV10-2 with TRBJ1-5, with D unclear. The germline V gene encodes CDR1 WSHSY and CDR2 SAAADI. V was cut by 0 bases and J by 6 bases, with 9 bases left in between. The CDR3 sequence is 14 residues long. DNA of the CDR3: TGCGCCAGCAGTGAGTCGGGAGGAGGTCAGCCCCAGCATTTT. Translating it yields CASSESGGGQPQHF.

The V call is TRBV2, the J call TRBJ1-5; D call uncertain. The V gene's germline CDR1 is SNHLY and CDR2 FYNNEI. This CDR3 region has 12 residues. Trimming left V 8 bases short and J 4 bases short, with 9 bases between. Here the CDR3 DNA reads TGTGCCAGCGGTATGGCAAATCAGCCCCAGCATTTT. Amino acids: CASGMANQPQHF.

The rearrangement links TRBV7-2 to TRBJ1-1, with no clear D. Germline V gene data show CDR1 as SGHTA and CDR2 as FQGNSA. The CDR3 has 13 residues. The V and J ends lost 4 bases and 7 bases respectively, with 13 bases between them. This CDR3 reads CASSSFTVLEAFF. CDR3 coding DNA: TGTGCCAGCAGCTCCTTTACGGTTCTTGAAGCTTTCTTT.

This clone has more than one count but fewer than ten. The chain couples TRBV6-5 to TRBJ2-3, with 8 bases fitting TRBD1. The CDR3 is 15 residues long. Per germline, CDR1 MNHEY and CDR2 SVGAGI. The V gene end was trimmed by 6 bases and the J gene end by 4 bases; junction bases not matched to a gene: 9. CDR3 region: CASSKGQAIPDTQYF. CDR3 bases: TGTGCCAGCAGCAAGGGACAGGCGATACCAGATACGCAGTATTTT.

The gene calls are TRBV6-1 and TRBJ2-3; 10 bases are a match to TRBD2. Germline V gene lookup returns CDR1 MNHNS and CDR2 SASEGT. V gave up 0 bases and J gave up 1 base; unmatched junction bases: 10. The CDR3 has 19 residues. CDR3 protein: CASSEAQAFLAGGTDTQYF. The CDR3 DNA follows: TGTGCCAGCAGTGAAGCGCAGGCCTTTCTAGCGGGAGGCACAGATACGCAGTATTTT.

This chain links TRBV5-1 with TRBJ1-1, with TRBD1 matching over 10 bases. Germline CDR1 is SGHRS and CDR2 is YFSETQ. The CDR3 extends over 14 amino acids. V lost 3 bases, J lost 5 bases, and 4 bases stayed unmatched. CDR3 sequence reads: CASSYRDRGTEAFF. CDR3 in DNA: TGCGCCAGCAGCTACCGGGACAGGGGTACTGAAGCTTTCTTT.

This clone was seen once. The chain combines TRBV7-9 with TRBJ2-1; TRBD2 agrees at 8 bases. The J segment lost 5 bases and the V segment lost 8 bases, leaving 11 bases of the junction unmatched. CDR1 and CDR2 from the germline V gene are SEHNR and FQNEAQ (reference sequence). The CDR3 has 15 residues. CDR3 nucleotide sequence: TGTGCCAGCGGCCGTCGGGAGGGTTGGGACAATGAGCAGTTCTTC. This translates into CASGRREGWDNEQFF.

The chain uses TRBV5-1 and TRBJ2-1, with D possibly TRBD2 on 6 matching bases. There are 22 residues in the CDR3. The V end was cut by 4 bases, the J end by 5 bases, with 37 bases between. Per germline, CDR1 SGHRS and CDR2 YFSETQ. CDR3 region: CASSPRSMIGRGLSRTNNEQFF. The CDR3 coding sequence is TGCGCCAGCAGCCCTCGTTCGATGATCGGGAGAGGGCTGTCCCGGACTAACAATGAGCAGTTCTTC.

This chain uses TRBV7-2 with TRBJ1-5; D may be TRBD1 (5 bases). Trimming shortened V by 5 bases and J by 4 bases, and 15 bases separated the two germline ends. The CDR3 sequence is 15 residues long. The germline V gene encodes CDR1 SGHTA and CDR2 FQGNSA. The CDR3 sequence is CASSPNQGTNQPQHF. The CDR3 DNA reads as TGTGCCAGCAGCCCAAACCAGGGAACTAATCAGCCCCAGCATTTT.